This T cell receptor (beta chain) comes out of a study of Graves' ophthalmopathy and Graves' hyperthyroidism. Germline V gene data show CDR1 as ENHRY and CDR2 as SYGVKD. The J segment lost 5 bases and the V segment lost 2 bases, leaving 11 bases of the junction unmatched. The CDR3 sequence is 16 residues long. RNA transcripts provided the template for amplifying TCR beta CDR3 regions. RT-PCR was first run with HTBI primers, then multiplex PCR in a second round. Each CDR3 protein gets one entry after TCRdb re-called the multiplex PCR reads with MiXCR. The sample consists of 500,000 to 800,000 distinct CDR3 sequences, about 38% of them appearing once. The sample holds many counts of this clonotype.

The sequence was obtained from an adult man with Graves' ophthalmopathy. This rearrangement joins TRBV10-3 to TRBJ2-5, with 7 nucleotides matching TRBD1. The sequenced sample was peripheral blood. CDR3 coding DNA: TGTGCCATCAGTGAGAGGGGGACAGTTCTGGAGGAGACCCAGTACTTC. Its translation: CAISERGTVLEETQYF.